The T cell receptor beta chain under discussion was sequenced for a study of OX40 agonist ivuxolimab in advanced cancers. For context, the study as a whole: Ivuxolimab was an agonistic, fully human IgG2 monoclonal antibody directed against OX40 (CD134), a costimulatory receptor. Intravenous ivuxolimab was administered to patients every 2 weeks at six dose levels: 0.01, 0.1, 0.3, 1.5, 3 and 10 mg/kg. Of the roughly 52 patients in dose escalation, around 19 had hepatocellular carcinoma, approximately 15 had melanoma, 9 had renal cell carcinoma and 9 had head and neck cancer. A male proportion of 82.7% and a mean age of approximately 55 years, ranging from roughly 20 to 80, were recorded for the dose-escalation cohort. Prior anti-PD-1, anti-PD-L1 or anti-CTLA-4 therapy was permitted, and approximately 40% of dose-escalation patients had received checkpoint inhibitors. Partial responses occurred in three dose-escalation patients, of whom one had hepatocellular carcinoma and two had cutaneous melanoma. The point of sequencing TCRbeta in the periphery was to test whether ivuxolimab changed TCR sequence diversity and drove clonal T-cell expansion. The paper covers the monotherapy dose-escalation part of the phase I ivuxolimab trial, which included N ≈ 52 patients. Here is what the overall study found, with its caveats: After ivuxolimab, expanded clones were on average more numerous among CD8+ T cells than among CD4+ T cells. In the 0.1-3.0 mg/kg groups, partial responders had among the lowest normalized peripheral clonal expansion, particularly in CD8+ T cells. Low levels of normalized T-cell clonal expansion were also seen in some patients who did not respond. Which antigens the clonally expanded peripheral T cells were specific for was not determined. At doses of 0.1 to 3.0 mg/kg, clonal expansion of both CD4+ and CD8+ T cells in blood was seen between baseline and week 6.

Genomic DNA was extracted from sorted cells for sequencing of the TCRbeta CDR3 region. TCRbeta CDR3 regions were sequenced using the immunoSEQ Assay. TCRdb carries this immuneACCESS record with in-frame sequences only. Its versions omit some clonotypes, under half of them owing to an unresolved V gene in the studies checked, with the rest unexplained. This sample has some 46,000 clones in its table, and 88% of those were observed once. The ten largest clonotypes hold less than 20% of the sample. Comment on this clone: The antigen it binds to is not known. Base-call qualities are not available, and no considerably larger clone is one nucleotide away.

V drops 8 bases and J drops 5 bases, leaving 3 bases in between. From a lookup of the germline V gene, CDR1 and CDR2 are SNHLY and FYNNEI. The CDR3 starts with the cysteine, ends with the phenylalanine, and has 9 residues. The kept DNA is CDR3 alone, 27 bases in frame from the first base. The trial excluded patients who had a history of autoimmune disease or who were on systemic immunosuppression. Peripheral blood for TCR sequencing was drawn from every dose cohort at baseline, at cycle 4 day 1 and at cycle 7 day 1. The samples were taken from a phase I, first-in-human, multicenter, open-label dose-escalation trial of ivuxolimab. Adults with locally advanced or metastatic head and neck squamous cell, hepatocellular, melanoma or renal cell carcinoma were enrolled in the trial. CD4+ and CD8+ T cells were sorted separately from peripheral blood before TCR sequencing.

This TCR was sampled from an adult with an advanced solid tumor such as melanoma, head and neck, liver or kidney cancer. Here the chain combines TRBV2 and TRBJ1-1, with the D gene call left open. Sequences were derived from CD4+ or CD8+ T cells sorted from blood, sampled in a trial of the OX40 agonist ivuxolimab. In nucleotide form, the sequence is TGTGCCAGCGGGACTGAAGCTTTCTTT. This translates into CASGTEAFF.